This TCR beta chain came from a study of identical twins. TCRdb itself ran the 5' RACE reads through MiXCR, one entry per CDR3 protein. The data hold around 250,000 distinct CDR3 sequences, with more than 9.5% observed a single time. This clonotype has at least ten counts. Germline V gene lookup returns CDR1 SNHLY and CDR2 FYNNEI. The CDR3 spans 15 residues. J lost 7 bases, V lost 6 bases, and 5 bases had no gene match. The same data also went into a second study, on yellow fever vaccine responses in identical twins.

The sample taken for sequencing was memory (CD45RO+) T cells sorted from blood. The J gene is TRBJ2-1, the V gene TRBV2; 14 bases align to TRBD2. This clonotype was obtained from a woman younger than 35 in good health. CDR3 nucleotide sequence: TGTGCCAGCAGCAAGACTAGCGGGAGGGCAAATGAGCAGTTCTTC. Translation: CASSKTSGRANEQFF.